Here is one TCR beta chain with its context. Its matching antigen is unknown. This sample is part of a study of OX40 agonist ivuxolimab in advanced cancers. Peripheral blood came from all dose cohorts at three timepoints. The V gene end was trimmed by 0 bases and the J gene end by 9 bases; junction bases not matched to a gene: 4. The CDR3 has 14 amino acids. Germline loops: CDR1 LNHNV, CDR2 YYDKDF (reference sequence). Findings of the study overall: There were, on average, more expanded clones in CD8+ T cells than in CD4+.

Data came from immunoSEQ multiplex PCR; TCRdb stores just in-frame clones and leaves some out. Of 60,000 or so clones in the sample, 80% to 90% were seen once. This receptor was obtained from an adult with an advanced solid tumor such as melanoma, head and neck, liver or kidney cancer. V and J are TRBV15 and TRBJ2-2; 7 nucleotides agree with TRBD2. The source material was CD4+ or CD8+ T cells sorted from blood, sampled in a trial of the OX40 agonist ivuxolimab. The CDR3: CATSRDGGGRELFF. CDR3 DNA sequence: TGTGCCACCAGCAGAGATGGGGGAGGGAGGGAGCTGTTTTTT.